One and the same sample provided the 32 T cell receptor beta chains below, sequenced in a study of T cell responses to AZD1222 COVID-19 vaccine. The assay was immunoSEQ multiplex PCR, and TCRdb's table has in-frame clones only and misses some. The repertoire holds approximately 140,000 clones, with about nine tenths as singletons. Sequences were derived from peripheral blood, sampled on day 0 of AZD1222 vaccination. These receptors originate from an adult in good health.

The chain is built from TRBV7-9 and TRBJ2-1; either TRBD1 or TRBD2 may fit D (5 bases each). V lost 5 bases and J lost 10, with 9 bases in between. This CDR3 region has 11 residues. CDR1 SEHNR and CDR2 FQNEAQ come from the germline V gene (reference sequence). The DNA for the CDR3 is TGTGCCAGCAGCCGGGGACCCGAGCAGTTCTTC. Translating it yields CASSRGPEQFF.

J is TRBJ1-5 and V is TRBV3-1 (or the pseudogene TRBV3-2); D gene uncertain. Germline CDR1 is LGHDT and CDR2 is YNNKEL (reference sequence). Trimming took off 1 base at V and 4 bases at J, with 5 bases between the two ends. The CDR3 contains 13 residues. The CDR3 spells CASSQGNNQPQHF. DNA for the CDR3: TGTGCCAGCAGCCAAGGCAATAATCAGCCCCAGCATTTT.

This clone was seen just once. The chain carries TRBV19 and TRBJ1-1; D unclear. CDR3 size: 15 residues. From germline, CDR1 is LNHDA and CDR2 SQIVND (reference sequence). V was pared by 5 bases and J by 1 base, with 14 bases between. CDR3 sequence reads: CASSAPWEGNTEAFF. CDR3 nucleotides: TGTGCCAGTAGTGCCCCGTGGGAAGGGAACACTGAAGCTTTCTTT.

The chain employs TRBV19 and TRBJ2-6; D ambiguous. Germline CDR1 and CDR2: LNHDA and SQIVND (reference sequence). This CDR3 comprises 15 residues. V gave up 4 bases and J gave up 0 bases, with 7 bases separating them. CDR3 nucleotides: TGTGCCAGTAGTAAGGGCGACTCTGGGGCCAACGTCCTGACTTTC. This sequence encodes CASSKGDSGANVLTF.

This chain links TRBV7-7 with TRBJ2-2, with 10 bases lining up with TRBD2. This CDR3 comprises 16 residues. The germline V gene encodes CDR1 SSHAT and CDR2 FNYEAQ (reference sequence). V lost 5 bases, J lost 1 base, and 4 bases stayed unmatched. DNA of the CDR3: TGTGCCAGCAGCCGAAGACTAGCGGGGAACACCGGGGAGCTGTTTTTT. As protein: CASSRRLAGNTGELFF.

J is TRBJ2-1 and V is TRBV11-1; D unresolved. CDR3 length: 15 amino acids. The V end was cut by 2 bases, the J end by 9 bases, with 17 bases between. The germline CDR1 and CDR2 sequences are SGHAT and FQDESV (reference sequence). As DNA, the CDR3 is TGTGCCAGCAGCTTAAGCTGGTCCGAGTCCCCTGAGCAGTTCTTC. Translation: CASSLSWSESPEQFF.

The chain is built from TRBV15 and TRBJ1-1, with TRBD1 as a possible D gene (6 bases). The CDR3 has 18 amino acids. Germline-derived CDR1 and CDR2 are LNHNV and YYDKDF (reference sequence). The V end lost 0 bases, the J end lost 0 bases, and 17 bases lay between the germline ends. This CDR3 reads CATSRDLLGGHVNTEAFF. The CDR3 coding sequence is TGTGCCACCAGCAGAGATCTTTTAGGGGGACACGTGAACACTGAAGCTTTCTTT. The full variable domain, rest sourced from reference TRBV15 and TRBJ1-1, is DAMVIQNPRYQVTQFGKPVTLSCSQTLNHNVMYWYQQKSSQAPKLLFHYYDKDFNNEADTPDNFQSRRPNTSFCFLDIRSPGLGDTAMYLCATSRDLLGGHVNTEAFFGQGTRLTVV.

This clone was detected once. The V and J genes are TRBV6-2 or TRBV6-3 and TRBJ2-7; D perhaps matches TRBD1 (6 bases). Deletions cut 2 bases from V and 4 bases from J, with 12 bases between. The CDR3 runs 14 residues. Germline CDR1 MNHEY, CDR2 SVGEGT. The CDR3 protein is CASSYHRAGYEQYF. Here the CDR3 DNA reads TGTGCCAGCAGTTACCACAGGGCCGGGTACGAGCAGTACTTC.

V gene TRBV7-2 combines with J gene TRBJ2-3; 9 bases align to TRBD2. The V gene's germline CDR1 is SGHTA and CDR2 FQGNSA. CDR3 length: 16 amino acids. V was clipped by 5 bases and J by 6 bases; unmatched bases: 12. The CDR3 spells CASSPLVTSGLDTQYF. CDR3 coding DNA: TGTGCCAGCAGCCCGCTAGTGACTAGCGGACTGGATACGCAGTATTTT. The full variable domain, its missing parts supplied by reference TRBV7-2 and TRBJ2-3, is GAGVSQSPSNKVTEKGKDVELRCDPISGHTALYWYRQSLGQGLEFLIYFQGNSAPDKSGLPSDRFSAERTGGSVSTLTIQRTQQEDSAVYLCASSPLVTSGLDTQYFGPGTRLTVL.

This chain connects TRBV11-3 to TRBJ1-6, with D perhaps matching TRBD1 (6 bases). The germline V gene encodes CDR1 SGHNT and CDR2 YENEEA. The CDR3 spans 15 residues. Trimming pared 1 base from V and 5 bases from J, leaving 9 bases between. CDR3 nucleotide sequence: TGTGCCAGCAGCTTAGGAGGGGGTAATAATTCACCCCTCCACTTT. Translation gives CASSLGGGNNSPLHF. Complete variable domain (other parts from reference TRBV11-3 and TRBJ1-6): EAGVVQSPRYKIIEKKQPVAFWCNPISGHNTLYWYLQNLGQGPELLIRYENEEAVDDSQLPKDRFSAERLKGVDSTLKIQPAELGDSAVYLCASSLGGGNNSPLHFGNGTRLTVT.

The chain carries TRBV25-1 and TRBJ2-3; TRBD2 is a possible D gene (5 bases). Trimming removed 4 bases from V and 8 bases from J, with 13 bases in between. CDR3 size: 13 residues. Per the germline V gene, CDR1 is MGHDK and CDR2 is SYGVNS. The CDR3 bases are TGTGCCAGCAGTGGGACTGTCCAGGTTACGCAGTATTTT. Protein: CASSGTVQVTQYF. Full variable domain (outside the CDR3, taken from reference TRBV25-1 and TRBJ2-3): EADIYQTPRYLVIGTGKKITLECSQTMGHDKMYWYQQDPGMELHLIHYSYGVNSTEKGDLSSESTVSRIRTEHFPLTLESARPSHTSQYLCASSGTVQVTQYFGPGTRLTVL.

The CDR3 protein is CASRAGNQPQHF. CDR3 DNA sequence: TGTGCCAGCAGAGCAGGGAATCAGCCCCAGCATTTT. The chain is built from TRBV12-3 or TRBV12-4 and TRBJ1-5; tentatively, D is TRBD1 (5 bases). The CDR3 spans 12 residues. V lost 6 bases to trimming and J lost 4 bases, with 7 bases between them.

The chain couples TRBV7-8 to TRBJ2-4; unclear D gene. The CDR3 totals 17 residues. Trimming left V 3 bases short and J 4 bases short, with 19 bases between. Germline V gene lookup returns CDR1 SGHVS and CDR2 FQNEAQ. This CDR3 reads CASSFSIRRDVKNIQYF. CDR3 coding DNA: TGTGCCAGCAGCTTCAGCATTCGAAGGGATGTTAAAAACATTCAGTACTTC.

This chain links TRBV7-9 with TRBJ2-7; 12 bases are a match to TRBD1. The J segment lost 5 bases and the V segment lost 5 bases, leaving 7 bases of the junction unmatched. CDR1 is SEHNR and CDR2 is FQNEAQ in the germline V gene (reference sequence). The CDR3 sequence is 15 residues long. The CDR3 loop is CASSAGTGGIDEQYF. For the CDR3, the DNA is TGTGCCAGCAGCGCTGGGACAGGGGGCATCGACGAGCAGTACTTC.

The CDR3 nucleotides read TGTGCCAGCAGTGAAGGGACAGAACAAGAGACCCAGTACTTC. Translating it yields CASSEGTEQETQYF. J is TRBJ2-5 and V is TRBV2; D is perhaps TRBD1 (6 bases). CDR3 length: 14 residues. V was cut by 1 base and J by 2 bases, with 8 bases left in between. CDR1 and CDR2 from the germline V gene are SNHLY and FYNNEI.

This clone was seen a single time. The CDR3 loop is CSVEGFYGYTF. The CDR3 bases are TGCAGCGTCGAGGGTTTCTATGGCTACACCTTC. The J gene is TRBJ1-2, the V gene TRBV29-1; D gene ambiguous. With 6 bases removed from V and 4 bases from J, the gap between germline ends came to 9 bases. The germline CDR1 and CDR2 sequences are SQVTM and ANQGSEA. This CDR3 is 11 amino acids long.

This chain connects TRBV11-3 to TRBJ2-5; D might be TRBD1 or TRBD2, each matching 5 bases. This CDR3 contains 18 residues. Trimming pared 3 bases from V and 5 bases from J, leaving 25 bases between. The germline gives CDR1 SGHNT, CDR2 YENEEA. CDR3 sequence (DNA): TGTGCCAGCAGCTTTTCGAGTCCGGGGCTCCGCGGTGGGGAGACCCAGTACTTC. The encoded protein is CASSFSSPGLRGGETQYF.

The chain uses TRBV5-1 and TRBJ1-1; weak D call: TRBD1 (5 bases). Trimming took off 4 bases at V and 0 bases at J, with 13 bases between the two ends. The CDR3 sequence is 15 residues long. Germline values: CDR1 SGHRS, CDR2 YFSETQ. DNA for the CDR3: TGCGCCAGCAGCCCGATGGGGGGACTGAACACTGAAGCTTTCTTT. The encoded protein is CASSPMGGLNTEAFF.

The genes are TRBV24-1 and TRBJ2-7, with D uncertain. V was clipped by 9 bases and J by 4 bases, with 9 bases between them. The CDR3 sequence is 11 residues long. Germline values: CDR1 KGHDR, CDR2 SFDVKD. Written as DNA, the CDR3 is TGTGCCACCGGGAACCATTACGAGCAGTACTTC. The encoded protein is CATGNHYEQYF.

V and J are TRBV7-2 and TRBJ2-6, with D tentatively TRBD2 (6 bases). V lost 4 bases and J lost 0, with 16 bases in between. Germline CDR1 SGHTA, CDR2 FQGNSA. The CDR3 spans 18 residues. The CDR3 here is CASSSSGGSSSGANVLTF. In DNA form, the CDR3 reads TGTGCCAGCAGCTCGTCCGGGGGTTCCAGCTCTGGGGCCAACGTCCTGACTTTC.

The chain carries TRBV19 and TRBJ1-1, with D tentatively TRBD1 (5 bases). V lost 1 base to trimming and J lost 1 base, with 7 bases between them. The CDR3 spans 14 residues. Germline CDR1 is LNHDA and CDR2 is SQIVND (reference sequence). CDR3 in amino acids: CASSIGRANTEAFF. DNA for the CDR3: TGTGCCAGTAGTATAGGCAGGGCGAACACTGAAGCTTTCTTT.

The chain carries TRBV7-9 and TRBJ2-3; the match to TRBD2 covers 14 bases. Germline-derived CDR1 and CDR2 are SEHNR and FQNEAQ (reference sequence). There are 18 residues in the CDR3. Trimming took 4 bases from V and 3 from J; bases not matched to a gene: 9. The CDR3 sequence is CASSWGLAGAAHTDTQYF. The CDR3 DNA is TGTGCCAGCAGCTGGGGACTAGCGGGAGCAGCTCATACAGATACGCAGTATTTT.

This chain joins TRBV6-4 and TRBJ2-3, with D hard to call. CDR1 is MRHNA, CDR2 SNTAGT, per germline. The CDR3 spans 15 residues. Trimming removed 2 bases at V and 4 bases at J, with 13 bases between. The CDR3 DNA sequence: TGTGCCAGCAGTGACCCCTGGTCCCTGCCAGATACGCAGTATTTT. It specifies CASSDPWSLPDTQYF.

J is TRBJ1-1 and V is TRBV2, with D possibly TRBD1 on 5 matching bases. Trimming removed 5 bases from V and 4 bases from J, with 14 bases in between. The CDR3 totals 14 residues. The germline V gene has CDR1 SNHLY and CDR2 FYNNEI. Here the CDR3 reads CASSSHAGTTEAFF. The CDR3 DNA sequence: TGTGCCAGCAGTTCCCACGCAGGGACCACTGAAGCTTTCTTT.

V is TRBV30 and J is TRBJ2-3; 10 bases fit TRBD2. Per germline, CDR1 GTSNPN and CDR2 SVGIG (reference sequence). Germline trimming cut 0 bases from V and 8 bases from J; bases unmatched to any gene: 11. CDR3 length: 16 amino acids. The CDR3 coding sequence is TGTGCCTGGAGTGTAATAGCGGGAGGACCCGGAGGTACGCAGTATTTT. This sequence encodes CAWSVIAGGPGGTQYF.

The chain joins TRBV11-2 to TRBJ1-3, with D unclear. V lost 1 base and J 4 bases, leaving 8 bases between the germline ends. Germline loops: CDR1 SGHAT, CDR2 FQNNGV. The CDR3 spans 14 residues. Here the CDR3 reads CASSLGWEGNTIYF. For the CDR3, the DNA is TGTGCCAGCAGCTTAGGATGGGAGGGAAACACCATATATTTT.

The chain has TRBV16 and TRBJ1-6; D is unclear. Trimming stripped 1 base from V and 9 bases from J, with 4 bases between. Germline values: CDR1 KGHSY, CDR2 FQNENV. The CDR3 is 12 residues long. CDR3 protein: CASSQLRSPLHF. The CDR3 nucleotides read TGTGCCAGCAGCCAATTACGTTCACCCCTCCACTTT.

This clone showed up just once. This rearrangement joins TRBV7-3 to TRBJ2-5; D perhaps matches TRBD1 (5 bases). Germline V gene lookup returns CDR1 SGHTA and CDR2 FQGTGA. The CDR3 totals 15 residues. Deletions cut 0 bases from V and 4 bases from J, with 12 bases between. CDR3 sequence reads: CASSLTQGVGETQYF. The CDR3 DNA is TGTGCCAGCAGCTTAACGCAGGGCGTTGGAGAGACCCAGTACTTC. Full variable domain (outside the CDR3, taken from reference TRBV7-3 and TRBJ2-5): GAGVSQTPSNKVTEKGKYVELRCDPISGHTALYWYRQSLGQGPEFLIYFQGTGAADDSGLPNDRFFAVRPEGSVSTLKIQRTERGDSAVYLCASSLTQGVGETQYFGPGTRLLVL.

The V call is TRBV9, the J call TRBJ2-1; TRBD2 matches 7 bases. This CDR3 contains 16 residues. V shed 4 bases and J 7 bases; nucleotides not matched to a gene: 14. CDR1 and CDR2 (germline): SGDLS, YYNGEE. The CDR3 sequence is CASSFTRTRMENEQFF. The CDR3 DNA is TGTGCCAGCAGCTTCACAAGGACTAGAATGGAGAATGAGCAGTTCTTC.

This chain links TRBV12-5 with TRBJ1-5; D remains ambiguous. The V end was cut by 1 base, the J end by 3 bases, with 10 bases between. Germline assignment: CDR1 LGHNT and CDR2 FRNRAP. This CDR3 has 15 amino acids. CDR3 residues: CASGLGAGFNQPQHF. The CDR3 DNA reads TGTGCTAGTGGTTTGGGCGCAGGCTTCAATCAGCCCCAGCATTTT.

The chain joins TRBV19 to TRBJ2-7, with 9 bases that match TRBD2. J gave up 3 bases and V 4 bases, and 4 bases lay outside the gene matches. The CDR3 length is 14 residues. The V gene's germline CDR1 is LNHDA and CDR2 SQIVND (reference sequence). The CDR3 loop is CASSSSGRRYEQYF. CDR3 DNA sequence: TGTGCCAGTAGTAGTAGCGGGAGACGCTACGAGCAGTACTTC.

The rearrangement links TRBV5-3 to TRBJ2-7; 10 bases are shared with TRBD1. TRBV5-3 is recorded as an ORF, its role being uncertain. The CDR3 is made up of 14 amino acids. Unmatched junction bases numbered 9, after V lost 4 bases and J lost 8 bases. This chain's CDR3 is CARSRGQGRIKQYF. DNA of the CDR3: TGTGCCAGAAGCCGGGGACAGGGGCGTATAAAGCAGTACTTC.